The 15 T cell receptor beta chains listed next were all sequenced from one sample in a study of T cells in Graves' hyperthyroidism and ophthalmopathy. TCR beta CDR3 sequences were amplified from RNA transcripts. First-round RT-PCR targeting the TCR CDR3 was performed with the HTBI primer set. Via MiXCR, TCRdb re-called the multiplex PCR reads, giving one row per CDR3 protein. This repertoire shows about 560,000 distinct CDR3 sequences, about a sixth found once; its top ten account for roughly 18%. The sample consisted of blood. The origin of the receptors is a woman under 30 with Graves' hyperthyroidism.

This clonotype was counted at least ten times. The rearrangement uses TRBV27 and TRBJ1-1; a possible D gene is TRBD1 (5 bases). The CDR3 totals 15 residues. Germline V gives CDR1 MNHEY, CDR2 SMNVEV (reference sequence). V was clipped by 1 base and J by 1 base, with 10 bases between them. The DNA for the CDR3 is TGTGCCAGCAGTTTATTGGGGCGCACGAACACTGAAGCTTTCTTT. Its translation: CASSLLGRTNTEAFF.

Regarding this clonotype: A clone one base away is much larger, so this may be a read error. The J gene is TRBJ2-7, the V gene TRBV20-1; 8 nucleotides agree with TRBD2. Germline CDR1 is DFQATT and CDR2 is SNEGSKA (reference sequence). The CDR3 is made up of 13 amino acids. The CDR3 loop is CSAIRTSSHEPYF. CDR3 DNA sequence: TGCAGTGCTATACGGACTAGCTCCCACGAGCCGTACTTC.

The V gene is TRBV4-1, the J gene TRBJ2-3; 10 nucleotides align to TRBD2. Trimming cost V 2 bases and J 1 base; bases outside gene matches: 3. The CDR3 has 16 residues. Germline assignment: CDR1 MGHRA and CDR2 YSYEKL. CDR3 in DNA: TGCGCCAGCAGCCAATCTCTAGCGGGGGGCACAGATACGCAGTATTTT. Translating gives CASSQSLAGGTDTQYF.

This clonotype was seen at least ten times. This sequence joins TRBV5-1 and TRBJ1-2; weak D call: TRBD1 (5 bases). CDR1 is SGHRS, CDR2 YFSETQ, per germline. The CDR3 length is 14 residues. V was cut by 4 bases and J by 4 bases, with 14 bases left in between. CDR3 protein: CASSRGRHLYGYTF. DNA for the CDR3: TGCGCCAGCAGCCGGGGACGGCACCTCTATGGCTACACCTTC.

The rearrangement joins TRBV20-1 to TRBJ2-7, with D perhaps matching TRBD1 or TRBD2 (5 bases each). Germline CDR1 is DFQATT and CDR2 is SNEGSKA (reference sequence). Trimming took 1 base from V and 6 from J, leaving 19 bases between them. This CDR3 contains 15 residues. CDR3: CSARAPGPGASEQYF. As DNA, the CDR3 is TGCAGTGCTAGAGCCCCGGGCCCCGGGGCCTCCGAGCAGTACTTC.

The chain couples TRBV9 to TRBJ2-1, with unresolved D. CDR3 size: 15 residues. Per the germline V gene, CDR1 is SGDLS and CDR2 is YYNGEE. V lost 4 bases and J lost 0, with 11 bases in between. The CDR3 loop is CASSPIRDSYNEQFF. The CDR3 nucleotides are TGTGCCAGCAGCCCAATTCGAGACTCCTACAATGAGCAGTTCTTC.

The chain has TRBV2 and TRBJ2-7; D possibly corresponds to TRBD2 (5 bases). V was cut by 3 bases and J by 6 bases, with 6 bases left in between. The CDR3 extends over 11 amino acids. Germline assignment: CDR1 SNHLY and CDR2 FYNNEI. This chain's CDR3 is CASSDGVEQYF. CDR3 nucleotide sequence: TGTGCCAGCAGTGACGGGGTCGAGCAGTACTTC.

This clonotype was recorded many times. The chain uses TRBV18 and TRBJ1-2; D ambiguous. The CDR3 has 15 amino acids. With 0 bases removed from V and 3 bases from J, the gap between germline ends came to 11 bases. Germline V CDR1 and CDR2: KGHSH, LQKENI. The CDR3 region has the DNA TGTGCCAGCTCACCACCGGGGATACTTGACTATGGCTACACCTTC. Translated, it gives CASSPPGILDYGYTF.

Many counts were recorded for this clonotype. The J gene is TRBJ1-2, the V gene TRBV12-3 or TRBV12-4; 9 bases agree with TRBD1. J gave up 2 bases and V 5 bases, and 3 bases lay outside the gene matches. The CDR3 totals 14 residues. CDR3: CASSIGQGNYGYTF. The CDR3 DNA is TGTGCCAGCAGTATAGGACAGGGGAACTATGGCTACACCTTC.

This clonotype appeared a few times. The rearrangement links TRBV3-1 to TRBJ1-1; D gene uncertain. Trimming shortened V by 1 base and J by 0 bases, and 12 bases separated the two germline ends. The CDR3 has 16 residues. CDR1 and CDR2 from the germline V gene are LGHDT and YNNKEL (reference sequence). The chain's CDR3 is CASSQAGRVMNTEAFF. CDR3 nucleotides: TGTGCCAGCAGCCAAGCAGGAAGGGTCATGAACACTGAAGCTTTCTTT.

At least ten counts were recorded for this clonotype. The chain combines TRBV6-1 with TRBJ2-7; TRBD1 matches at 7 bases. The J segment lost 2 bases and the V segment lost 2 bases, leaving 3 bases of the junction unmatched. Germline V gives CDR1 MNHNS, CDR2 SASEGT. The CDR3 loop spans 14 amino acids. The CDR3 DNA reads TGTGCCAGCAGTGAACCGGGACAGCCCTACGAGCAGTACTTC. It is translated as CASSEPGQPYEQYF.

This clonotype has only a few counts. CDR3 loop: CSARPGRYQETQYF. The CDR3 bases are TGCAGTGCTAGACCCGGTCGGTACCAAGAGACCCAGTACTTC. The J gene is TRBJ2-5, the V gene TRBV20-1; D remains ambiguous. Germline CDR1 is DFQATT and CDR2 is SNEGSKA (reference sequence). Trimming shortened V by 2 bases and J by 0 bases, and 10 bases separated the two germline ends. The CDR3 is made up of 14 amino acids.

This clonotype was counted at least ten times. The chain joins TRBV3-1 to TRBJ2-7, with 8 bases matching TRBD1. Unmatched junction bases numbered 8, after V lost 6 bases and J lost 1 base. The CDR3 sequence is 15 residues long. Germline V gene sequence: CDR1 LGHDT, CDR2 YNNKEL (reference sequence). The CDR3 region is CASSRQGFGSYEQYF. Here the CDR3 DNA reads TGTGCCAGCAGTCGACAGGGGTTCGGGTCCTACGAGCAGTACTTC.

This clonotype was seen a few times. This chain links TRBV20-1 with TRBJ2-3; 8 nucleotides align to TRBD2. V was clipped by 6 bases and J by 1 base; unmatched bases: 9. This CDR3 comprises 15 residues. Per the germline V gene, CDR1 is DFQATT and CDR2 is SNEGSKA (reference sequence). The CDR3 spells CSAPRTSRRTDTQYF. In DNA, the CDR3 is TGCAGTGCCCCAAGGACTAGCCGACGCACAGATACGCAGTATTTT.

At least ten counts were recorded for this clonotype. The DNA of the CDR3 is TGTGCCAGCAGTTACTCACCGGGACAGGGTACTGAAGCTTTCTTT. It specifies CASSYSPGQGTEAFF. The chain has TRBV6-2 or TRBV6-3 and TRBJ1-1; TRBD1 matches at 9 bases. With 0 bases clipped from V and 5 bases from J, the junction kept 4 bases outside the gene matches. CDR1 and CDR2 (germline): MNHEY, SVGEGT. CDR3 length: 15 amino acids.